The text below deals with one T cell receptor beta chain. Antigen unknown. The source of the sample is a study of OX40 agonist ivuxolimab in advanced cancers. The overall study: At 0.01 to 10 mg/kg, ivuxolimab was administered intravenously to patients every 2 weeks. Three patients, one with hepatocellular carcinoma and two with cutaneous melanoma, achieved partial responses.

The CDR3 covers 15 residues. Germline V lookup: CDR1 SGHRS, CDR2 YFSETQ. After removal of 2 bases from V and 6 bases from J, the junction contained 9 bases not matched to a gene. Study results and caveats: The expanded peripheral T cells' antigen specificity was not determined.

The data were produced by immunoSEQ multiplex PCR, yet TCRdb's version contains in-frame clones alone and is incomplete. The sample holds around 90,000 clones, roughly 86% seen once. This sequence joins TRBV5-1 and TRBJ1-1; 8 positions agree with TRBD1. This TCR came from an adult with an advanced solid tumor such as melanoma, head and neck, liver or kidney cancer. Sequencing was performed on CD4+ or CD8+ T cells sorted from blood, taken in a trial of the OX40 agonist ivuxolimab. The CDR3 DNA is TGCGCCAGCAGCTTCGACAGGGGCGCAGCCGCTGAAGCTTTCTTT. Amino acids: CASSFDRGAAAEAFF.